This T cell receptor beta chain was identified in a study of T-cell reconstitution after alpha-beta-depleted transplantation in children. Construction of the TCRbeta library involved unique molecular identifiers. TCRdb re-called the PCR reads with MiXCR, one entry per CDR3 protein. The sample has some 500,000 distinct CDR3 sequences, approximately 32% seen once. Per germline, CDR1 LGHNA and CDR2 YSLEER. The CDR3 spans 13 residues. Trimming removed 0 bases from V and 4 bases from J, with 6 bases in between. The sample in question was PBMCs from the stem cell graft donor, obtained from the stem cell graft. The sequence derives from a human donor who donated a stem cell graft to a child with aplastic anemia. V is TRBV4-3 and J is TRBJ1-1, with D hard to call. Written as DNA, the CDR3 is TGCGCCAGCAGCCAAGAATGGAGCACTGAAGCTTTCTTT. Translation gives CASSQEWSTEAFF.